This is a list of T cell receptor beta chains from one sample in a study of patients and donors after allogeneic stem cell transplantation. TCRdb reanalysed the RT-PCR reads using MiXCR and keeps one entry per CDR3 protein. The sample shows over 150,000 distinct CDR3 sequences, approximately 30% of them seen only once. Sequenced sample: blood, either unsorted or a sorted T cell fraction (not recorded which). Every receptor here comes from a human donor who was either an allogeneic HSCT recipient or a stem cell or donor lymphocyte infusion donor (not recorded which). It is not recorded whose cells these are; they may come from a transplant donor. The CDR3 runs from the conserved cysteine through the conserved F or W. D genes are given only for firm matches. The size field is filled for only some rows; it gives once, few, many or a size class.

NA,TRBV4-2,TRBJ2-3,NA,14,CASSHLQGTDTQYF,TGTGCCAGCAGCCACCTCCAGGGCACAGATACGCAGTATTTT
NA,TRBV24-1,TRBJ2-2,NA,12,CATSERSGELFF,TGTGCCACCAGTGAACGGTCCGGGGAGCTGTTTTTT
NA,TRBV7-8,TRBJ2-3,few,16,CASSQRVTHSTDTQYF,TGTGCCAGCAGCCAAAGAGTTACTCACAGCACAGATACGCAGTATTTT
NA,TRBV4-3,TRBJ2-7,NA,15,CASSQETGGRGEQYF,TGCGCCAGCAGCCAAGAAACCGGGGGAAGGGGGGAGCAGTACTTC
TRBD1,TRBV4-3,TRBJ2-7,NA,14,CASSPGTGSYGQYF,TGCGCCAGCAGCCCCGGGACAGGGTCCTACGGGCAGTACTTC
NA,TRBV29-1,TRBJ2-3,NA,10,CSAGELLQYF,TGCAGCGCTGGGGAGTTGTTGCAGTATTTT
TRBD2,TRBV2,TRBJ2-3,NA,16,CASSELSGRAADTQYF,TGTGCCAGCAGTGAGCTTAGCGGGAGGGCCGCAGATACGCAGTATTTT
NA,TRBV20-1,TRBJ1-5,NA,14,CSAQGFWVNQPQHF,TGCAGTGCTCAGGGGTTCTGGGTTAATCAGCCCCAGCATTTT
TRBD1,TRBV19,TRBJ1-4,NA,16,CASSTPRQGVNEKLFF,TGTGCCAGTAGTACCCCCCGACAGGGGGTGAATGAAAAACTGTTTTTT
NA,TRBV7-9,TRBJ1-6,NA,12,CASSSRDSPLHF,TGTGCCAGCAGCTCCAGAGACTCACCCCTCCACTTT
TRBD1,TRBV28,TRBJ2-1,few,14,CASWQGASYNEQFF,TGTGCCAGCTGGCAGGGGGCCTCCTACAATGAGCAGTTCTTC
NA,TRBV12-3/TRBV12-4,TRBJ2-5,NA,14,CASSPRLVQETQYF,TGTGCCAGCAGTCCCCGACTAGTACAAGAGACCCAGTACTTC
NA,TRBV18,TRBJ1-5,many,14,CASSLAGSNQPQHF,TGTGCCAGCTCTTTAGCGGGTAGCAATCAGCCCCAGCATTTT
TRBD2,TRBV12-3/TRBV12-4,TRBJ2-2,few,15,CASSFGGGDTGELFF,TGTGCCAGCAGTTTCGGGGGAGGGGACACCGGGGAGCTGTTTTTT
NA,TRBV6-2/TRBV6-3,TRBJ1-5,many,11,CASSQGQPQHF,TGTGCCAGCAGTCAAGGGCAGCCCCAGCATTTT
TRBD2,TRBV5-1,TRBJ2-5,few,14,CASTRTTSEETQYF,TGCGCCAGCACCCGGACGACTAGCGAAGAGACCCAGTACTTC
TRBD1,TRBV25-1,TRBJ1-5,NA,14,CASSVDRVNQPQHF,TGTGCCAGCAGTGTGGACAGGGTGAATCAGCCCCAGCATTTT
TRBD1,TRBV7-2,TRBJ1-1,few,15,CASSSRDRGYTEAFF,TGTGCCAGCAGCTCCCGGGACAGGGGTTACACTGAAGCTTTCTTT
NA,TRBV3-1,TRBJ1-2,NA,13,CASSQDMRGGYTF,TGTGCCAGCAGCCAAGATATGAGGGGCGGCTACACCTTC
TRBD1,TRBV28,TRBJ2-7,few,15,CASGNLPGQRYEQYF,TGTGCCAGCGGGAATCTTCCGGGACAGCGCTACGAGCAGTACTTC
NA,TRBV7-2,TRBJ2-2,NA,13,CASSLHSQGELFF,TGTGCCAGCAGCTTACACAGTCAAGGGGAGCTGTTTTTT
NA,TRBV5-8,TRBJ2-7,NA,13,CASRTTGAYEQYF,TGTGCCAGCAGGACGACAGGAGCCTACGAGCAGTACTTC
NA,TRBV27,TRBJ2-7,NA,15,CASSASGHSSYEQYF,TGTGCCAGCTCCGCGTCAGGACATTCTTCCTACGAGCAGTACTTC
NA,TRBV5-1,TRBJ2-2,NA,17,CASSTAPGLAKTGELFF,TGCGCCAGCAGCACAGCACCGGGACTCGCAAAGACCGGGGAGCTGTTTTTT
NA,TRBV29-1,TRBJ1-2,few,14,CSVFPSPIKGGYTF,TGCAGCGTTTTTCCTTCCCCAATTAAGGGTGGCTACACCTTC